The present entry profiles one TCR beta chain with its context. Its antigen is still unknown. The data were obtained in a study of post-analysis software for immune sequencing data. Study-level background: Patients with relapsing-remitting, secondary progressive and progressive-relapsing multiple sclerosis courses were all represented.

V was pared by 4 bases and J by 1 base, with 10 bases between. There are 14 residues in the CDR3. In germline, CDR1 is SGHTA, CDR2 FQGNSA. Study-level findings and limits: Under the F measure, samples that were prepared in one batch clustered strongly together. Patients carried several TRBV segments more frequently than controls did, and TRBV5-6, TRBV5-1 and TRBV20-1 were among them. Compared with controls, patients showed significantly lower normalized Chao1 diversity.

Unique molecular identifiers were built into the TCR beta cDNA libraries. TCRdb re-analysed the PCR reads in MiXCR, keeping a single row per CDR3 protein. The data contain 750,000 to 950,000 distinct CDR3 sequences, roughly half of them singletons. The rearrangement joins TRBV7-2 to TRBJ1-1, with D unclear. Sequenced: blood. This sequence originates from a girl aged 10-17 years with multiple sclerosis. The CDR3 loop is CASSSRAGNTEAFF. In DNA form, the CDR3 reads TGTGCCAGCAGCTCCCGGGCCGGGAACACTGAAGCTTTCTTT.